A selection of T cell receptor beta chains follows, all from one sample in a study of cytomegalovirus exposure and HLA in healthy donors. Profiling relied on immunoSEQ multiplex PCR, and the TCRdb table lists in-frame clones only, not all of them. The table records some 170,000 clones, under 85% of them present only once. The sample consisted of PBMCs. The source is a man between 45 and 60 years old in good health and CMV-seropositive. CDR3s leave out the opening cysteine and the closing phenylalanine or tryptophan. The order of the fields is V gene, CDR3 protein.

>TRBV19
ASSISGLLYEQY
>TRBV5-4
ASSLAASGGGTDTQY
>TRBV28
ASSPTELLNQPQH
>TRBV5-1
ASSLYTSGRAYNEQF
>TRBV2
ASSETGRPYGYT
>TRBV6-5
ASSYSRAGHQPQH
>TRBV7-9
ASSLDPVKNTEAF
>TRBV15
ATSREDSGREETQY
>TRBV5-1
ASSLSPGTTQETQY
>TRBV4-2
ASSRPGLAYNEQF
>TRBV7-9
ASIKGVGEKLF
>TRBV5-1
ASSLATGGPHEQF
>TRBV6-5
ASSIGQGNYEQY
>TRBV4-2
ASSQDASGAYEQY
>TRBV21-1
ASSKKTTEIAGTETQY
>TRBV7-9
ASSLGGFWNSPLH
>TRBV2
ASSEAGGRSTDTQY
>TRBV29-1
SVDLGRTDTQY
>TRBV5-6
ASSLPQGVRDGYT
>TRBV5-1
ASRYGQGYTEAF
>TRBV5-5
ASSFNREYGNTIY